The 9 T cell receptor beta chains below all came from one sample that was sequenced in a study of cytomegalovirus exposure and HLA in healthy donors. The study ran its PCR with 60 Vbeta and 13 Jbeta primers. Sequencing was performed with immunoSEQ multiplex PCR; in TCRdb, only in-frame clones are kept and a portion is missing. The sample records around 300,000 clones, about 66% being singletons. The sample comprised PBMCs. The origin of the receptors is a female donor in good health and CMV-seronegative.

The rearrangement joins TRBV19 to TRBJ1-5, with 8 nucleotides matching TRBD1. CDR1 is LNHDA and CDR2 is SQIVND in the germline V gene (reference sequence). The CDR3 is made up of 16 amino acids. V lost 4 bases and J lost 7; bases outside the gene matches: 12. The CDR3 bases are TGTGCCAGTAGTACTAGACAGGGGCGAGTGAAACAGCCCCAGCATTTT. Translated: CASSTRQGRVKQPQHF.

The CDR3 loop reads CASSLATPRDTGELFF. The DNA of the CDR3 is TGTGCCAGCAGCTTAGCGACCCCCAGGGACACCGGGGAGCTGTTTTTT. The V gene is TRBV7-8, the J gene TRBJ2-2, with D perhaps TRBD1 (5 bases). Germline V lookup: CDR1 SGHVS, CDR2 FQNEAQ. Trimming shortened V by 0 bases and J by 3 bases, and 11 bases separated the two germline ends. The CDR3 loop spans 16 amino acids.

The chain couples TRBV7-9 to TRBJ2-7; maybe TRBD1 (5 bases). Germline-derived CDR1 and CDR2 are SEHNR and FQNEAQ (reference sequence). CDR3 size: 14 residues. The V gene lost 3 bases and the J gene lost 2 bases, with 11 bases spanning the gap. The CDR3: CASSFRNRPYEQYF. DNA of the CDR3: TGTGCCAGCAGCTTCCGGAACAGGCCCTACGAGCAGTACTTC.

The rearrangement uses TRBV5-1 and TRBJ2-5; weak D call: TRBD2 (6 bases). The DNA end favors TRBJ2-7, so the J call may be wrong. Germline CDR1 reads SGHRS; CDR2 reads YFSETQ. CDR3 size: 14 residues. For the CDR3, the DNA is TGCGCCAGCAGCTTGGGCGGGACCTACTACGAGCAGTACTTC. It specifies CASSLGGTYYEQYF.

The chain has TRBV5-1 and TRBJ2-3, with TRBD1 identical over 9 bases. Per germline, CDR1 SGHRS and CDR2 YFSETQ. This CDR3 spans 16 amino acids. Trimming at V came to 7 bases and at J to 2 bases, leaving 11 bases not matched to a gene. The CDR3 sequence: CASRHGQGRDTDTQYF. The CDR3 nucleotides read TGCGCCAGCCGACACGGACAGGGGAGGGACACAGATACGCAGTATTTT.

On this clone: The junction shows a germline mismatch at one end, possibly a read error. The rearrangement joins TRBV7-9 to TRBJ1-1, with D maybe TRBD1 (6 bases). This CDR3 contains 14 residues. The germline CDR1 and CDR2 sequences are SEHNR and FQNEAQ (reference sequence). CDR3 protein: CVSSFTGTGTEAFF. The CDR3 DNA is TGTGTCAGCAGCTTCACAGGGACGGGCACTGAAGCTTTCTTT.

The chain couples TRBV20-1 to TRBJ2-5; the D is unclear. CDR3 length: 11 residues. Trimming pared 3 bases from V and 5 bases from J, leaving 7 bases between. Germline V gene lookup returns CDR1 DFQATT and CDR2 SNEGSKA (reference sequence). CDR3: CSASREETQYF. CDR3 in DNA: TGCAGTGCTAGTCGCGAGGAGACCCAGTACTTC.

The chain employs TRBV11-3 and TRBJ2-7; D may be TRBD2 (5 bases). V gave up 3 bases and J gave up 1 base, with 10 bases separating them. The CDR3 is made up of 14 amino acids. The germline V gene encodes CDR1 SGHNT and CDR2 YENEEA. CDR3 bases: TGTGCCAGCAGCTTTCGCGGGCAATCCTACGAGCAGTACTTC. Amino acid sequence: CASSFRGQSYEQYF.

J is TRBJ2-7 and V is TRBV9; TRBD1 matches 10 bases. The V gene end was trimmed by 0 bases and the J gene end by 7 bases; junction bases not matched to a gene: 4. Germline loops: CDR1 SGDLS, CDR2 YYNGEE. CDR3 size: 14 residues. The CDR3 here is CASSVGQGAREQYF. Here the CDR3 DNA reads TGTGCCAGCAGCGTAGGACAGGGGGCGAGGGAGCAGTACTTC.